What follows describes a single T cell receptor beta chain. This clonotype was counted many times. Its recognized antigen is unknown. Base qualities were left out, and no much larger clone turns up one base away. The data stem from a study of T cells after yellow fever vaccination (dated by TCRdb to the late 2010s). General notes on the study: The SMART-Seq v4 Ultra Low Input RNA kit was used to prepare libraries from fractions with low cell numbers. Bulk PBMC replicates and cell subsets were isolated from blood drawn at multiple timepoints before and after both primary and secondary immunization. Two healthy male donors made up the cohort, one aged 18 to 30 years and the other aged 30 to 40 years. To follow T-cell clones before and after both primary and booster YFV17D yellow fever vaccination, bulk TCR alpha and beta repertoires underwent longitudinal sequencing. Study-wide conclusions, independent of this receptor: Compared with the primary T-cell response, the secondary T-cell response was faster but weaker, reaching its peak on day 5 rather than on day 15. A small share of clonotypes was detected in both CD4 and CD8 compartments, with the overlap likely arising from convergent recombination. Most clones expanded after primary vaccination were re-detected after the booster (just under 97% of CD4 and 88% of CD8), suggesting broad memory maintenance. Because only a couple of donors were included in the study, the extent to which the findings can be generalized is limited. FACS-sorted repertoires could contain abundant contaminating clonotypes from the bulk population, so computational filtering was required.

The treatment or condition label on this specimen signifies: live attenuated yellow fever vaccine strain. PBMCs were isolated from peripheral blood using a standard Ficoll-Paque protocol. CD4 and CD8 T-cell fractions were isolated with Dynabeads CD4 and CD8 positive selection kits. TriZol was used to extract RNA from bulk PBMCs, CD4 and CD8 fractions, and dextramer-positive and dextramer-negative fractions. Synthesis of TCR cDNA relied on 5'RACE template switching, a step that introduced a universal primer site along with unique molecular identifiers. cDNA synthesis was primed from both the TCR alpha and TCR beta constant segments. Library amplification involved two PCR steps, and the second step added sample barcodes and sequencing adapters. Sequencing of libraries was done on Illumina HiSeq 2500 (2x100 bp) or NovaSeq (2x150 bp). On the study's bioinformatics: Reads were demultiplexed and collapsed into UMI consensus sequences with MIGEC, and V(D)J alignment was performed with MiXCR. Using edgeR on replicate PBMC samples, clonotypes were called vaccine-responding if FDR was below 0.01 and the log2 fold change was above 5 up to day 15. Each bulk clonotype received a CD4 or CD8 identity based on whether the sequenced CD4 or CD8 repertoire contained that clonotype at higher abundance. In TCRdb, the public reads were trimmed at Q25 with fastp and aligned with MiXCR, with productive beta chains retained. Merged by CDR3 protein, the rows form single entries marked with the most common genes and DNA. TCRdb assigned the V and J calls; the authors' analysis was not used. The sample profile shows tens of thousands of distinct CDR3 sequences; 7.3% of them were found once. The ten largest clonotypes hold roughly 30% of the sample.

Taken from cysteine to valine, the CDR3 has 13 residues. Of all the DNA, just the CDR3 is kept, 39 bases in frame from base 1. V ends up 5 bases short and J 2 bases short, with an unmatched junction base count of 3. CDR1 SEHNR and CDR2 FQNEAQ are derived from the germline V gene (reference sequence). The origin of this receptor is a man between 18 and 35 years old who received the YFV17D yellow fever vaccine. This specimen consisted of CD8+ T cells sorted from PBMCs, obtained 9 to 11 days after the first yellow fever vaccination. The rearranged chain carries TRBV7-9 and TRBJ2-7, with TRBD2 matching 7 junction bases. The CDR3 protein sequence reads: CASSPGGPYEQYV. The nucleotides are TGTGCCAGCAGCCCGGGGGGACCCTACGAGCAGTACGTC.